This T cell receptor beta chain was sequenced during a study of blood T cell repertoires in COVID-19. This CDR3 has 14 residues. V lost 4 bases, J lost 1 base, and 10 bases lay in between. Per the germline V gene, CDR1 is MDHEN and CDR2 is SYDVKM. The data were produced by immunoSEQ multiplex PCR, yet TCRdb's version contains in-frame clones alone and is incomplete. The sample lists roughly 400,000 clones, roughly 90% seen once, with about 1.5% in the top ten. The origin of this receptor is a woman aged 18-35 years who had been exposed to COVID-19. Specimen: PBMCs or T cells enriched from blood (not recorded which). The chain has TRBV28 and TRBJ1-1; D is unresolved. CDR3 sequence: CASSYPAGNTEAFF. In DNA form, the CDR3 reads TGTGCCAGCAGTTATCCCGCAGGGAACACTGAAGCTTTCTTT.